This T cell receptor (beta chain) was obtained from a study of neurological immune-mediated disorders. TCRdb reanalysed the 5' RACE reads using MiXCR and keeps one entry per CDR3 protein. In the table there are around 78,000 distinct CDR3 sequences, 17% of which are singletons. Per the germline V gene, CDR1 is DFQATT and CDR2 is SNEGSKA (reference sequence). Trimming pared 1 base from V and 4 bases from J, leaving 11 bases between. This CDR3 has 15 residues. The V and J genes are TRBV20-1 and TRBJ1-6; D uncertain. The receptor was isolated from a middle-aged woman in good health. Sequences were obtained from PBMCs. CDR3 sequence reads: CSARVSVVYNSPLHF. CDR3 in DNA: TGCAGTGCTAGAGTTTCAGTGGTATATAATTCACCCCTCCACTTT.